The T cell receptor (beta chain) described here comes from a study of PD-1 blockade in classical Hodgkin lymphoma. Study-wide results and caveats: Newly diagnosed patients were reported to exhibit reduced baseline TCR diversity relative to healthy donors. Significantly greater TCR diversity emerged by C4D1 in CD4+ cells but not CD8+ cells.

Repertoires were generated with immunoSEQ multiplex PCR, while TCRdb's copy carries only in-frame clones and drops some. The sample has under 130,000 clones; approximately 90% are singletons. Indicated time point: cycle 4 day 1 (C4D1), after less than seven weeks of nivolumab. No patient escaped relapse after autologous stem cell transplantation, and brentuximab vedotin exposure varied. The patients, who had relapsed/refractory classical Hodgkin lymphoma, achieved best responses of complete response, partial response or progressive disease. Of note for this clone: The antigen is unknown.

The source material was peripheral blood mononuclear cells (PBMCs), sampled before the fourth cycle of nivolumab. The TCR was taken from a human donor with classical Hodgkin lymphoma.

As DNA, the CDR3 is TGTGCCAGCAGCTTTCGTGTGGGGGCCAGCTCCTACAATGAGCAGTTCTTC. Protein product: CASSFRVGASSYNEQFF. The chain employs TRBV7-7 and TRBJ2-1, with D perhaps TRBD1 (6 bases). Germline V gene sequence: CDR1 SSHAT, CDR2 FNYEAQ (reference sequence). This CDR3 comprises 17 residues. V was shortened by 3 bases and J by 0 bases, with 15 bases between the two germline ends.